This TCR beta chain was obtained from a study of T-cell reconstitution after alpha-beta-depleted transplantation in children. Study results and caveats: T-cell numbers and diversity one year post-transplant derived largely from freshly generated T cells. Two months or so post-transplant, alpha-beta T cells reportedly derived from several hundred expanded graft clones. Some patients' high day-60 TCRbeta diversity was traced to surviving recipient T cells and thymic progenitors.

Per the germline V gene, CDR1 is MNHNS and CDR2 is SASEGT. The CDR3 runs 14 residues. The V gene lost 5 bases and the J gene lost 1 base, with 11 bases spanning the gap. Worth noting for this clonotype: The antigen is undetermined.

Unique molecular identifiers were used to barcode this TCRbeta library. TCRdb independently ran MiXCR on the PCR reads; one entry per CDR3 protein. Among some 290,000 distinct CDR3 sequences listed, 23% were seen once. The chain couples TRBV6-1 to TRBJ2-5; D unclear. The sample was PBMCs, mostly from graft donor cells, taken 180 days after TCRalphabeta/CD19-depleted stem cell transplant. This receptor was taken from a male patient between 10 and 17 years old who had a stem cell transplant for acute lymphoblastic leukemia, so the T cells may come from the graft donor. The CDR3 DNA reads as TGTGCCAGCAGTCGACGAAGGGTCCAAGAGACCCAGTACTTC. This translates into CASSRRRVQETQYF.